The source of this TCR beta chain is a study of OX40 agonist ivuxolimab in advanced cancers. Sampling of blood occurred at baseline, cycle 4 day 1, and cycle 7 day 1. CDR3 length equals 12 residues. The V gene lost 1 base and the J gene lost 3 bases, with 4 bases spanning the gap. Germline-derived CDR1 and CDR2 are SEHNR and FQNEAQ (reference sequence). Profiled with immunoSEQ multiplex PCR; TCRdb holds only in-frame clones, not every one. This table holds some 77,000 clones, 92% found once. Material: CD4+ or CD8+ T cells sorted from blood, obtained in a trial of the OX40 agonist ivuxolimab. The J gene is TRBJ2-7, the V gene TRBV7-9; D is unclear. This receptor was taken from an adult with an advanced solid tumor such as melanoma, head and neck, liver or kidney cancer. The CDR3 reads CASSLESYEQYF. The DNA for the CDR3 is TGTGCCAGCAGCTTAGAAAGCTACGAGCAGTACTTC.